One sample yielded the 30 T cell receptor beta chains listed below, sequenced in a study of blood T cells in healthy people across ages. The authors ran a second PCR of roughly 6 to 12 cycles using a sample-barcoded 5' primer and a J-beta primer mix. TCRdb reprocessed the 5' RACE reads with MiXCR, giving one entry per CDR3 protein. The sample has 800,000 to 950,000 distinct CDR3 sequences, 36% seen once. Material for sequencing was blood. Every receptor here comes from a man between 18 and 35 years old in good health.

This clonotype was seen a few times. The rearrangement links TRBV12-5 to TRBJ2-1; TRBD1 matches 10 bases. Germline CDR1 and CDR2: LGHNT and FRNRAP. With V trimmed by 6 bases and J by 0 bases, 17 bases remained unmatched. This CDR3 spans 20 amino acids. CDR3 coding DNA: TGTGCTAGTGGCCAGATAACCCGACAGGGGGCCTTGAGCTCCTACAATGAGCAGTTCTTC. Protein product: CASGQITRQGALSSYNEQFF.

The rearrangement links TRBV18 to TRBJ2-5; D perhaps matches TRBD1 (7 bases). Per the germline V gene, CDR1 is KGHSH and CDR2 is LQKENI. V gave up 2 bases and J gave up 1 base, with 11 bases separating them. This CDR3 region has 15 residues. The CDR3 sequence: CASSPAGQIQETQYF. The CDR3 bases are TGTGCCAGCTCACCAGCGGGACAGATCCAAGAGACCCAGTACTTC.

This clonotype was detected once. A much larger clone sits a single nucleotide away, making a read error possible. The chain links TRBV20-1 to TRBJ2-1; 8 bases map to TRBD1. The CDR3 runs to 14 residues. Germline loops: CDR1 DFQATT, CDR2 SNEGSKA (reference sequence). The junction had 10 bases not matched to a gene; V was cut back by 2 bases and J by 10 bases. This chain's CDR3 is CSARPPTGVREQFF. CDR3 DNA: TGCAGTGCTAGACCCCCGACAGGGGTTAGGGAGCAGTTCTTC.

This clonotype was counted a few times. The rearrangement uses TRBV20-1 and TRBJ2-7; D is uncertain. The CDR3 totals 15 residues. V lost 3 bases, J lost 0 bases, and 15 bases lay in between. Germline V gene sequence: CDR1 DFQATT, CDR2 SNEGSKA (reference sequence). CDR3 protein: CSARSDHPRSYEQYF. CDR3 DNA sequence: TGCAGTGCTAGGAGTGACCATCCCCGCTCCTACGAGCAGTACTTC.

This clonotype was found a few times. The V and J genes are TRBV12-5 and TRBJ2-1; tentatively, D is TRBD1 (6 bases). The CDR3 covers 17 residues. The germline CDR1 and CDR2 sequences are LGHNT and FRNRAP. V was cut by 3 bases and J by 1 base, with 16 bases left in between. The CDR3 sequence is CASGLDRYESSYNEQFF. The CDR3 DNA reads as TGTGCTAGTGGTTTAGACAGGTATGAATCATCCTACAATGAGCAGTTCTTC.

This clonotype was seen a few times. The V and J genes are TRBV7-9 and TRBJ1-1; TRBD1 agrees at 7 bases. Germline CDR1 reads SEHNR; CDR2 reads FQNEAQ (reference sequence). The CDR3 has 13 residues. The junction had 5 bases not matched to a gene; V was cut back by 8 bases and J by 2 bases. For the CDR3, the DNA is TGTGCCAGCCAAAGGGACAGAAACACTGAAGCTTTCTTT. This sequence encodes CASQRDRNTEAFF.

V and J are TRBV5-1 and TRBJ1-4; 10 nucleotides match TRBD1. The V gene end was trimmed by 0 bases and the J gene end by 7 bases; junction bases not matched to a gene: 3. CDR1 SGHRS and CDR2 YFSETQ come from the germline V gene. The CDR3 is 15 residues long. The CDR3 DNA follows: TGCGCCAGCAGCTTGGCCGGACAGGGGGGTGAAAAACTGTTTTTT. Protein: CASSLAGQGGEKLFF.

There are a few counts of this clonotype. The chain is built from TRBV4-3 and TRBJ2-1; 8 bases match TRBD2. V shed 0 bases, J shed 5 bases, and the junction held 12 bases outside the gene matches. Germline CDR1 and CDR2: LGHNA and YSLEER. The CDR3 is 18 residues long. The CDR3 reads CASSQDWGLEGPNNEQFF. The CDR3 DNA reads TGCGCCAGCAGCCAAGATTGGGGACTAGAAGGCCCTAACAATGAGCAGTTCTTC.

This clonotype was observed a few times. This chain links TRBV3-1 with TRBJ2-7, with D maybe TRBD2 (5 bases). The length of the CDR3 is 15 residues. The V and J ends lost 5 bases and 4 bases respectively, with 18 bases between them. Germline CDR1 is LGHDT and CDR2 is YNNKEL (reference sequence). CDR3 nucleotides: TGTGCCAGCAGCTCAAGTGTACAGCTAGCATACGAGCAGTACTTC. Translating it yields CASSSSVQLAYEQYF.

This clonotype was seen more than once but under ten times. V usage is TRBV12-3 or TRBV12-4 and J usage is TRBJ2-5; D unclear. The CDR3 consists of 12 residues. The V and J ends lost 6 bases and 11 bases respectively, with 16 bases between them. In nucleotides, the CDR3 is TGTGCCAGCAGCGTCCTGGGCAATGAGCAGTACTTC. The encoded protein is CASSVLGNEQYF.

The CDR3 DNA reads as TGTGCCACCCAGGGGGCACTCGATGAGCAGTTCTTC. Translated, it gives CATQGALDEQFF. V usage is TRBV25-1 and J usage is TRBJ2-1; TRBD1 aligns across 8 bases. The CDR3 runs 12 residues. The V segment lost 10 bases and the J segment 8 bases; nucleotides outside the gene matches: 7. In germline, CDR1 is MGHDK, CDR2 SYGVNS.

This clonotype occurred once. The gene calls are TRBV7-3 and TRBJ2-2; TRBD1 might be the D (5 bases). CDR3 size: 16 residues. The germline gives CDR1 SGHTA, CDR2 FQGTGA. V lost 5 bases to trimming and J lost 3 bases, with 16 bases between them. CDR3 nucleotide sequence: TGTGCCAGCAGCCGAAAAGCAGGGTGGGACACCGGGGAGCTGTTTTTT. The encoded protein is CASSRKAGWDTGELFF.

This clonotype was seen at least ten times. V gene TRBV7-2 combines with J gene TRBJ2-3, with a possible D match to TRBD1 (6 bases). Per the germline V gene, CDR1 is SGHTA and CDR2 is FQGNSA. The CDR3 contains 15 residues. Trimming took off 1 base at V and 1 base at J, with 9 bases between the two ends. CDR3 in DNA: TGTGCCAGCAGCTTAGGGCCAGGGGGCACAGATACGCAGTATTTT. Amino acid sequence: CASSLGPGGTDTQYF.

As regards this clonotype: This clone may be a read error of a much larger clone one base away. The gene calls are TRBV12-3 or TRBV12-4 and TRBJ2-3, with D perhaps matching TRBD1 (5 bases). The CDR3 extends over 16 amino acids. The CDR3 loop reads CASSFGHTGNTDTEYF. CDR3 sequence (DNA): TGTGCCAGCAGTTTCGGTCATACAGGAAACACAGATACGGAGTATTTT.

This clonotype was found many times. The rearrangement joins TRBV20-1 to TRBJ2-1; 9 nucleotides match TRBD1. The CDR3 is made up of 14 amino acids. After removal of 3 bases from V and 3 bases from J, the junction contained 3 bases not matched to a gene. Germline values: CDR1 DFQATT, CDR2 SNEGSKA (reference sequence). DNA of the CDR3: TGCAGTGCTAGTGGGACAGGGAACTACAATGAGCAGTTCTTC. Translating gives CSASGTGNYNEQFF.

The chain combines TRBV9 with TRBJ2-1; D is ambiguous. Trimming stripped 4 bases from V and 7 bases from J, with 9 bases between. This CDR3 is built from 12 residues. CDR1 is SGDLS, CDR2 YYNGEE, per germline. The CDR3 protein is CASSPSQNEQFF. CDR3 in DNA: TGTGCCAGCAGCCCAAGCCAGAATGAGCAGTTCTTC.

The chain uses TRBV5-1 and TRBJ2-2; a weak D match, TRBD1 (6 bases). The CDR3 sequence is 17 residues long. Deletions cut 0 bases from V and 0 bases from J, with 12 bases between. Germline CDR1 reads SGHRS; CDR2 reads YFSETQ. The chain's CDR3 is CASSLAGVLANTGELFF. CDR3 DNA sequence: TGCGCCAGCAGCTTGGCAGGGGTCCTCGCGAACACCGGGGAGCTGTTTTTT.

A few counts support this clonotype. The V call is TRBV6-5, the J call TRBJ1-6, with D unresolved. This CDR3 has 14 amino acids. Trimming cost V 2 bases and J 10 bases, with 12 bases left between them. Germline V CDR1 and CDR2: MNHEY, SVGAGI. The DNA for the CDR3 is TGTGCCAGCAGTTACGGTTATCAACCATCACCCCTCCACTTT. It specifies CASSYGYQPSPLHF.

This clonotype has more than one count but fewer than ten. The chain uses TRBV6-5 and TRBJ1-1, with D tentatively TRBD1 (5 bases). There are 14 residues in the CDR3. V lost 4 bases, J lost 3 bases, and 12 bases lay in between. Germline V CDR1 and CDR2: MNHEY, SVGAGI. The chain's CDR3 is CASSFQGGDTEAFF. CDR3 nucleotide sequence: TGTGCCAGCAGTTTCCAGGGAGGGGACACTGAAGCTTTCTTT.

The rearrangement links TRBV24-1 to TRBJ1-5; 7 bases agree with TRBD1. CDR3 size: 13 residues. Germline V gene lookup returns CDR1 KGHDR and CDR2 SFDVKD. V gave up 4 bases and J gave up 12 bases; unmatched junction bases: 8. The chain's CDR3 is CATSELLGGHQHF. The CDR3, as DNA: TGTGCCACCAGTGAGTTGTTAGGGGGCCACCAGCATTTT.

This clonotype was seen only a few times. A much larger clone sits a single nucleotide away, making a read error possible. This rearrangement joins TRBV5-1 to TRBJ1-5; perhaps TRBD1 as D (6 bases). The length of the CDR3 is 13 residues. The V end lost 3 bases, the J end lost 5 bases, and 9 bases lay between the germline ends. Germline CDR1 SGHRS, CDR2 YFSETQ. CDR3 DNA sequence: TGCGCCAGCAGCTGGGAGGGGGATCAGCCCCAGCATTTT. As protein: CASSWEGDQPQHF.

The chain uses TRBV5-1 and TRBJ2-3; D might be TRBD1 or TRBD2, each matching 6 bases. In germline, CDR1 is SGHRS, CDR2 YFSETQ. V was cut by 5 bases and J by 5 bases, with 18 bases left in between. The CDR3 loop spans 15 amino acids. CDR3 sequence (DNA): TGCGCCAGCAGTTCCGGGGGCCTCCCTGTAGATACGCAGTATTTT. This encodes CASSSGGLPVDTQYF.

CDR3 amino acids: CASPLRGQGNFYGYTF. The CDR3 bases are TGTGCCAGCCCCCTCCGGGGGCAGGGGAATTTCTATGGCTACACCTTC. V usage is TRBV21-1 and J usage is TRBJ1-2; TRBD1 is taken as the D call from the table, unchecked against the DNA. TRBV21-1 is a known pseudogene. The CDR3 spans 16 residues.

This clonotype came up many times. The rearrangement uses TRBV21-1 and TRBJ2-1; the D call of TRBD1 is as the table states it, not checked on the DNA. TRBV21-1 represents a pseudogene. The CDR3 loop spans 15 amino acids. The CDR3 DNA follows: TGTGCCAGCAGTAAGGGGTCGGGACAGTTCAATGAGCAGTTCTTC. This encodes CASSKGSGQFNEQFF.

This clonotype was seen a few times. The chain recombines TRBV30 with TRBJ2-1; 7 bases align to TRBD1. Germline values: CDR1 GTSNPN, CDR2 SVGIG (reference sequence). Germline trimming cut 5 bases from V and 6 bases from J; bases unmatched to any gene: 13. This CDR3 spans 15 amino acids. The DNA for the CDR3 is TGTGCCTGGGACCGGGGTCTAGCAGGGGGCAATGAGCAGTTCTTC. Its protein is CAWDRGLAGGNEQFF.

This clonotype was seen only a few times. J is TRBJ2-5 and V is TRBV28, with D possibly matching TRBD1 (5 bases). Germline assignment: CDR1 MDHEN and CDR2 SYDVKM. Trimming left V 4 bases short and J 5 bases short, with 11 bases between. There are 13 residues in the CDR3. The CDR3 DNA reads TGTGCCAGCAGTTCCCCAGGGCTTGAGACCCAGTACTTC. Translation: CASSSPGLETQYF.

This clonotype has just a few counts. The V and J genes are TRBV4-3 and TRBJ2-5; the match to TRBD1 covers 7 bases. V dropped 0 bases and J dropped 4; count of bases not matched to a gene: 5. CDR3 length equals 15 residues. CDR1 is LGHNA, CDR2 YSLEER, per germline. CDR3 nucleotide sequence: TGCGCCAGCAGCCAAGATGTAGGGGGCGGAGAGACCCAGTACTTC. Protein sequence: CASSQDVGGGETQYF.

The rearrangement links TRBV4-2 to TRBJ2-3, with 8 bases fitting TRBD1. Trimming cost V 0 bases and J 4 bases; bases outside gene matches: 3. From germline, CDR1 is LGHNA and CDR2 YNFKEQ. This CDR3 is 15 amino acids long. The CDR3 coding sequence is TGTGCCAGCAGCCAAGAAGCAGGGGGCCCAGATACGCAGTATTTT. Amino acid sequence: CASSQEAGGPDTQYF.

To note about this clonotype: One junction end does not reproduce the germline sequence, and a read error may be involved. The chain joins TRBV10-3 to TRBJ2-3; D may correspond to TRBD1 or TRBD2 (6 bases each). CDR1 and CDR2 (germline): ENHRY, SYGVKD. CDR3 length: 14 residues. As DNA, the CDR3 is TGTGCCATTGGGTCGGGGGCCTCAACAGATACGCGGTATTTT. This codes for CAIGSGASTDTRYF.

This chain uses TRBV7-4 with TRBJ1-5, with 7 bases that match TRBD1. Germline assignment: CDR1 SGHVT and CDR2 SQSDAQ. The CDR3 has 15 amino acids. J gave up 11 bases and V 1 base, and 11 bases lay outside the gene matches. CDR3 coding DNA: TGTGCCAGCAGCTTAGGGACAGGCCCCGGGAGGTCCCAGCATTTT. This translates into CASSLGTGPGRSQHF.